A single sample is the source of the 13 T cell receptor beta chains below, sequenced in a study of CD8 T cells in ankylosing spondylitis. Via MiXCR, TCRdb re-called the 5' RACE reads, giving one row per CDR3 protein. This sample yields around 150,000 distinct CDR3 sequences, of which 40% to 50% are seen a single time; about 15% belongs to the top ten. The sequencing sample was made of synovial fluid, either unsorted or a sorted T cell fraction (not recorded which). The receptor source for this set is a male donor with ankylosing spondylitis.

This clonotype has a handful of counts. The chain employs TRBV28 and TRBJ2-1; TRBD1 agrees at 7 bases. The CDR3 sequence is 13 residues long. The V gene's germline CDR1 is MDHEN and CDR2 SYDVKM. Trimming cost V 9 bases and J 3 bases; bases outside gene matches: 5. The CDR3 DNA follows: TGTGCCAGTGCCGGGACAGTCTACAATGAGCAGTTCTTC. Translating it yields CASAGTVYNEQFF. Variable domain in full (rest from reference TRBV28 and TRBJ2-1): DVKVTQSSRYLVKRTGEKVFLECVQDMDHENMFWYRQDPGLGLRLIYFSYDVKMKEKGDIPEGYSVSREKKERFSLILESASTNQTSMYLCASAGTVYNEQFFGPGTRLTVL.

Many counts were recorded for this clonotype. The V call is TRBV20-1, the J call TRBJ1-5, with D perhaps matching TRBD1 (5 bases). CDR1 is DFQATT, CDR2 SNEGSKA, per germline (reference sequence). The CDR3 loop spans 15 amino acids. The CDR3 loop reads CSATQGNGFDQPQHF. The CDR3 region has the DNA TGCAGCGCCACCCAGGGTAACGGGTTCGATCAGCCCCAGCATTTT.

The count of this clonotype is one. V gene TRBV3-1 combines with J gene TRBJ1-4; 7 positions agree with TRBD1. Germline CDR1 reads LGHDT; CDR2 reads YNNKEL (reference sequence). This CDR3 spans 16 amino acids. V lost 2 bases, J lost 10 bases, and 13 bases stayed unmatched. In nucleotides, the CDR3 is TGTGCCAGCAGCCAAAGGATCACAGGGGAGTATGGAAAACTGTTTTTT. Translating it yields CASSQRITGEYGKLFF.

V and J are TRBV21-1 and TRBJ2-5; the D call TRBD2 from the table was never checked on the DNA. TRBV21-1 is a documented pseudogene. The CDR3 has 14 amino acids. In nucleotides, the CDR3 is TGTGCTCAAGGGGAGCGGGAGGGCCGAGAGACCCAGTACTTC. Its protein product is CAQGEREGRETQYF.

This clonotype was detected many times. V and J are TRBV6-4 and TRBJ2-1; 11 nucleotides align to TRBD2. The CDR3 loop spans 15 amino acids. Germline V gene data show CDR1 as MRHNA and CDR2 as SNTAGT. Germline trimming cut 2 bases from V and 6 bases from J; bases unmatched to any gene: 3. The CDR3: CASSDGTSGGNEQFF. In nucleotides, the CDR3 is TGTGCCAGCAGTGACGGGACTAGCGGAGGCAATGAGCAGTTCTTC.

V and J are TRBV9 and TRBJ2-3; D tentatively reads TRBD1 or TRBD2 (5 bases each). CDR3 size: 16 residues. V was pared by 0 bases and J by 2 bases, with 13 bases between. Per germline, CDR1 SGDLS and CDR2 YYNGEE. The CDR3 DNA reads TGTGCCAGCAGCGTAGCGAGGGGACCCCACACAGATACGCAGTATTTT. It is translated as CASSVARGPHTDTQYF.

The table lists this clonotype with many counts. V and J are TRBV20-1 and TRBJ1-1; D is unclear. The germline gives CDR1 DFQATT, CDR2 SNEGSKA (reference sequence). The CDR3 runs 14 residues. Trimming left V 2 bases short and J 3 bases short, with 13 bases between. In DNA, the CDR3 is TGCAGTGCTAGAAAACTGGAGTCGGACACTGAAGCTTTCTTT. It specifies CSARKLESDTEAFF.

This clonotype was seen a few times. The genes are TRBV10-3 and TRBJ2-1; TRBD2 aligns across 10 bases. Germline values: CDR1 ENHRY, CDR2 SYGVKD. After removal of 3 bases from V and 1 base from J, the junction contained 3 bases not matched to a gene. This CDR3 region has 16 residues. Written as DNA, the CDR3 is TGTGCCATCAGTGATTCTAGCGGGAGTTCCTACAATGAGCAGTTCTTC. Amino acids: CAISDSSGSSYNEQFF.

The chain has TRBV12-3 or TRBV12-4 and TRBJ2-1; possibly TRBD1 for D (6 bases). V dropped 1 base and J dropped 3 bases, with 10 bases sitting between them. This CDR3 is built from 15 residues. The CDR3 bases are TGTGCCAGCAGTTTAGGCACAGGGAACTACAATGAGCAGTTCTTC. Its translation is CASSLGTGNYNEQFF.

J is TRBJ2-1 and V is TRBV6-2 or TRBV6-3, with D unresolved. The V gene's germline CDR1 is MNHEY and CDR2 SVGEGT. The CDR3 extends over 17 amino acids. The V end was cut by 7 bases, the J end by 3 bases, with 22 bases between. CDR3 DNA sequence: TGTGCCAGCAAACTAATGGGTCACACCTATAACTACAATGAGCAGTTCTTC. It specifies CASKLMGHTYNYNEQFF.

This clonotype was detected only a few times. This chain joins TRBV4-1 and TRBJ2-5; the D gene is possibly TRBD2 (5 bases). This CDR3 spans 15 amino acids. V was clipped by 4 bases and J by 9 bases, with 21 bases between them. Germline CDR1 is MGHRA and CDR2 is YSYEKL. The CDR3 region has the DNA TGCGCCAGCAGCCCCGTACCCGGGCGGAAGGAGGCCCAGTACTTC. It specifies CASSPVPGRKEAQYF.

The rearrangement joins TRBV6-1 to TRBJ2-1; D gene unclear. Germline assignment: CDR1 MNHNS and CDR2 SASEGT. V was shortened by 0 bases and J by 0 bases, with 9 bases between the two germline ends. The CDR3 runs 16 residues. Written as DNA, the CDR3 is TGTGCCAGCAGTGAAGCTAGCCAAAGCTCCTACAATGAGCAGTTCTTC. It is translated as CASSEASQSSYNEQFF.

This chain links TRBV4-3 with TRBJ2-7, with TRBD2 as a possible D gene (5 bases). Trimming cost V 1 base and J 4 bases, with 17 bases left between them. This CDR3 has 16 residues. CDR1 is LGHNA and CDR2 is YSLEER in the germline V gene. This CDR3 reads CASSQAAFTSLYEQYF. The CDR3 coding sequence is TGCGCCAGCAGCCAAGCGGCCTTTACTAGTTTGTACGAGCAGTACTTC.